One T cell receptor beta chain is described in this entry. As yet, its antigen is unknown. This record belongs to a study of T cells in Graves' hyperthyroidism and ophthalmopathy. Whole-study results and caveats: Ophthalmopathy and stable hyperthyroidism were separated by a 13 V-J model.

Calling Graves' hyperthyroidism stable meant ophthalmopathy did not progress within 18 months. Authors of the study amplified TCR beta CDR3 regions from RNA transcripts. A first-round RT-PCR of the TCR CDR3 used the HTBI primer set. Each CDR3 protein is one row after TCRdb ran MiXCR on the multiplex PCR reads. The data show about 420,000 distinct CDR3 sequences, with approximately 14% seen just once and roughly an eighth held by the top ten. Germline-derived CDR1 and CDR2 are SGDLS and YYNGEE. The ends lost 2 bases at V and 7 bases at J; junction bases unmatched: 6. The CDR3 covers 16 residues. The J gene is TRBJ2-2, the V gene TRBV9; 12 bases agree with TRBD2. Specimen: blood. The clonotype comes from a woman aged 18-30 years with Graves' hyperthyroidism. CDR3 region: CASSVASGRVNGELFF. In DNA form, the CDR3 reads TGTGCCAGCAGCGTTGCTAGCGGGAGGGTAAACGGGGAGCTGTTTTTT.